What follows are 26 T cell receptor beta chains derived from one specimen sequenced in a study of blood T cell repertoires in COVID-19. Some clones are missing from TCRdb's copy, which holds only in-frame ones; the method was immunoSEQ multiplex PCR. The sample records some 26,000 clones, around 90% being singletons. Sequenced: peripheral blood. These receptors were collected from a human donor in a cohort sampled during active COVID-19.

The gene calls are TRBV18 and TRBJ2-5; TRBD1 matches at 9 bases. This CDR3 spans 15 amino acids. The germline V gene has CDR1 KGHSH and CDR2 LQKENI. Unmatched junction bases numbered 5, after V lost 1 base and J lost 5 bases. CDR3 in DNA: TGTGCCAGCTCACCACGGACAGGGGCAGGGGAGACCCAGTACTTC. Translation gives CASSPRTGAGETQYF.

This clone occurred once. The chain carries TRBV10-3 and TRBJ1-2; D unclear. Per the germline V gene, CDR1 is ENHRY and CDR2 is SYGVKD. The length of the CDR3 is 13 residues. With 4 bases removed from V and 8 bases from J, the gap between germline ends came to 14 bases. The CDR3 region is CAISGDAEVGYTF. The DNA of the CDR3 is TGTGCCATCAGTGGAGATGCTGAGGTGGGCTACACCTTC.

The chain combines TRBV3-1 (or the pseudogene TRBV3-2) with TRBJ1-2; TRBD1 aligns across 9 bases. CDR3 size: 14 residues. The V segment lost 1 base and the J segment 9 bases; nucleotides outside the gene matches: 6. Germline CDR1 reads LGHDT; CDR2 reads YNNKEL (reference sequence). The CDR3 region is CASSQVEGQGSYTF. As DNA, the CDR3 is TGTGCCAGCAGCCAAGTGGAGGGACAGGGTAGCTACACCTTC.

The V gene is TRBV3-1 (or the pseudogene TRBV3-2), the J gene TRBJ2-5, with TRBD1 as a possible D gene (6 bases). In germline, CDR1 is LGHDT, CDR2 YNNKEL (reference sequence). The CDR3 runs 14 residues. The V gene lost 0 bases and the J gene lost 5 bases, with 10 bases spanning the gap. In DNA, the CDR3 is TGTGCCAGCAGCCAAGATGGGGGCATTGAGACCCAGTACTTC. This codes for CASSQDGGIETQYF.

The rearrangement uses TRBV14 and TRBJ1-1, with 8 nucleotides matching TRBD1. Trimming at V came to 4 bases and at J to 1 base, leaving 2 bases not matched to a gene. Germline loops: CDR1 SGHDN, CDR2 FVKESK. The CDR3 is 14 residues long. This chain's CDR3 is CASSPGGANTEAFF. The CDR3 nucleotides are TGTGCCAGCAGCCCAGGGGGCGCGAACACTGAAGCTTTCTTT.

V gene TRBV7-9 combines with J gene TRBJ2-1, with TRBD2 matching over 12 bases. Germline CDR1 SEHNR, CDR2 FQNEAQ (reference sequence). V was pared by 3 bases and J by 7 bases, with 4 bases of the junction left unmatched. This CDR3 comprises 15 residues. The CDR3 is CASSFRLAGANEQFF. The CDR3 DNA follows: TGTGCCAGCAGCTTCAGACTAGCGGGGGCAAATGAGCAGTTCTTC.

The chain has TRBV9 and TRBJ1-6; D is unclear. This CDR3 is 17 amino acids long. Between the trimmed V and J ends, which lost 0 bases and 2 bases, there was a span of 12 bases. From germline, CDR1 is SGDLS and CDR2 YYNGEE. CDR3 region: CASSVEAQVAYNSPLHF. The CDR3 DNA reads TGTGCCAGCAGCGTAGAGGCTCAGGTAGCCTATAATTCACCCCTCCACTTT.

The CDR3 DNA follows: TGCAGTGCTAGTGTTAATCCCATCGGTCAGTATTTT. It yields the protein CSASVNPIGQYF. The chain is built from TRBV20-1 and TRBJ2-3; D gene unclear. This CDR3 contains 12 residues. Germline loops: CDR1 DFQATT, CDR2 SNEGSKA (reference sequence). Trimming took 3 bases from V and 12 from J, leaving 16 bases between them.

This clone was recorded a few times. This rearrangement joins TRBV27 to TRBJ1-4, with 7 bases that match TRBD1. V lost 7 bases and J lost 3; bases outside the gene matches: 5. Per germline, CDR1 MNHEY and CDR2 SMNVEV (reference sequence). The CDR3 loop spans 14 amino acids. The CDR3 DNA follows: TGTGCCAGCACCTACAGGGGTCCTAATGAAAAACTGTTTTTT. This gives the protein CASTYRGPNEKLFF. Using reference TRBV27 and TRBJ1-4 for the parts outside the CDR3, the full variable domain is EAQVTQNPRYLITVTGKKLTVTCSQNMNHEYMSWYRQDPGLGLRQIYYSMNVEVTDKGDVPEGYKVSRKEKRNFPLILESPSPNQTSLYFCASTYRGPNEKLFFGSGTQLSVL.

V usage is TRBV9 and J usage is TRBJ1-1; the match to TRBD1 covers 7 bases. CDR1 SGDLS and CDR2 YYNGEE come from the germline V gene. The V and J ends lost 4 bases and 5 bases, in that order; junction bases with no gene match: 14. The CDR3 consists of 16 residues. The CDR3 loop reads CASSPRGGQGETEAFF. CDR3 in DNA: TGTGCCAGCAGCCCCCGGGGGGGGCAGGGGGAAACTGAAGCTTTCTTT.

The gene calls are TRBV2 and TRBJ2-3; 10 bases map to TRBD2. Germline V gene data show CDR1 as SNHLY and CDR2 as FYNNEI. The CDR3 consists of 15 residues. V shed 5 bases and J 0 bases; nucleotides not matched to a gene: 2. The CDR3 here is CASSRSGGSTDTQYF. The CDR3, as DNA: TGTGCCAGCAGTCGTAGCGGGGGGAGCACAGATACGCAGTATTTT.

The rearrangement joins TRBV11-2 to TRBJ2-7; 9 nucleotides line up with TRBD1. V was pared by 3 bases and J by 3 bases, with 6 bases of the junction left unmatched. Germline values: CDR1 SGHAT, CDR2 FQNNGV. The CDR3 extends over 15 amino acids. CDR3 DNA: TGTGCCAGCAGCTTCGCCGGGACAGGGCTCTACGAGCAGTACTTC. Its translation is CASSFAGTGLYEQYF.

The rearrangement links TRBV2 to TRBJ2-2; 7 bases are shared with TRBD2. Germline V lookup: CDR1 SNHLY, CDR2 FYNNEI. The CDR3 totals 15 residues. V dropped 10 bases and J dropped 5; count of bases not matched to a gene: 13. CDR3 coding DNA: TGTGCCACTCAATTTCCGGGAGGTGAGACCGGGGAGCTGTTTTTT. Its protein product is CATQFPGGETGELFF. The full variable domain, in which reference TRBV2 and TRBJ2-2 provide the parts outside the CDR3, is EPEVTQTPSHQVTQMGQEVILRCVPISNHLYFYWYRQILGQKVEFLVSFYNNEISEKSEIFDDQFSVERPDGSNFTLKIRSTKLEDSAMYFCATQFPGGETGELFFGEGSRLTVL.

This chain connects TRBV12-3 or TRBV12-4 to TRBJ2-7; the D is unclear. The germline V and J ends were trimmed by 6 bases and 4 bases, with 10 bases remaining between them. The CDR3 spans 12 residues. The CDR3 DNA is TGTGCCAGCAGCTCCCGGGTTTACGAGCAGTACTTC. This translates into CASSSRVYEQYF.

The chain is built from TRBV28 and TRBJ1-2; D gene uncertain. Germline lookup yields CDR1 MDHEN and CDR2 SYDVKM. This CDR3 has 12 residues. V was pared by 0 bases and J by 7 bases, with 6 bases between. CDR3 loop: CASSLWGSGYTF. DNA for the CDR3: TGTGCCAGCAGTTTATGGGGGAGTGGCTACACCTTC.

This chain joins TRBV7-9 and TRBJ2-2, with TRBD1 matching 11 bases. Germline V lookup: CDR1 SEHNR, CDR2 FQNEAQ (reference sequence). This CDR3 spans 16 amino acids. The V segment lost 4 bases and the J segment 2 bases; nucleotides outside the gene matches: 3. The CDR3 sequence is CASSWGQGDNTGELFF. In nucleotides, the CDR3 is TGTGCCAGCAGCTGGGGACAGGGGGATAACACCGGGGAGCTGTTTTTT.

The CDR3 DNA reads as TGTGCCAGCAGCTTAAGAGAGCGAAGGACAGGGGGCGTATTGGGGAATGAGCAGTTCTTC. This translates into CASSLRERRTGGVLGNEQFF. The J gene is TRBJ2-1, the V gene TRBV7-3; 11 positions match TRBD1. The CDR3 loop spans 20 amino acids. Germline CDR1 reads SGHTA; CDR2 reads FQGTGA. The J segment lost 7 bases and the V segment lost 1 base, leaving 18 bases of the junction unmatched.

This chain connects TRBV7-9 to TRBJ1-2; no definite D call. V dropped 0 bases and J dropped 7 bases, with 9 bases sitting between them. CDR3 size: 13 residues. Germline V gene sequence: CDR1 SEHNR, CDR2 FQNEAQ (reference sequence). The CDR3, as DNA: TGTGCCAGCAGCTTAGCGGTGAGGGTTGGCTACACCTTC. It encodes CASSLAVRVGYTF.

V and J are TRBV2 and TRBJ2-1; D possibly corresponds to TRBD1 (5 bases). Between the trimmed V and J ends, which lost 1 base and 9 bases, there was a span of 10 bases. Germline CDR1 and CDR2: SNHLY and FYNNEI. The CDR3 consists of 13 residues. CDR3 nucleotide sequence: TGTGCCAGCAGTGAAGGGGGCCAAAGTGAGCAGTTCTTC. It translates to CASSEGGQSEQFF.

The chain links TRBV2 to TRBJ1-1; tentatively, D is TRBD1 (5 bases). Trimming took off 1 base at V and 2 bases at J, with 8 bases between the two ends. CDR3 length: 14 amino acids. Germline lookup yields CDR1 SNHLY and CDR2 FYNNEI. CDR3 loop: CASSEGGANTEAFF. DNA of the CDR3: TGTGCCAGCAGTGAAGGGGGCGCCAACACTGAAGCTTTCTTT. The entire variable domain, with the rest obtained from reference TRBV2 and TRBJ1-1, is as follows: EPEVTQTPSHQVTQMGQEVILRCVPISNHLYFYWYRQILGQKVEFLVSFYNNEISEKSEIFDDQFSVERPDGSNFTLKIRSTKLEDSAMYFCASSEGGANTEAFFGQGTRLTVV.

The V gene is TRBV6-2 or TRBV6-3, the J gene TRBJ1-2; 7 positions match TRBD1. Germline V gene sequence: CDR1 MNHEY, CDR2 SVGEGT. This CDR3 contains 12 residues. Losses at the gene ends were 6 bases for V and 5 bases for J; bases not matched to a gene: 3. In DNA form, the CDR3 reads TGTGCCAGCAGCCGACAGGGATATGGCTACACCTTC. Protein: CASSRQGYGYTF.

This sequence joins TRBV6-5 and TRBJ1-6; tentative D call: TRBD1 (5 bases). Germline lookup yields CDR1 MNHEY and CDR2 SVGAGI. V shed 7 bases and J shed 6 bases, with 13 bases lying between them. The CDR3 sequence is 14 residues long. The DNA for the CDR3 is TGTGCCAGCACCCAGGACACGGTTAATTCACCCCTCCACTTT. Protein sequence: CASTQDTVNSPLHF.

V and J are TRBV18 and TRBJ1-1; a possible D gene is TRBD1 (6 bases). V was pared by 2 bases and J by 2 bases, with 12 bases between. The CDR3 consists of 15 residues. Germline V gene sequence: CDR1 KGHSH, CDR2 LQKENI. The chain's CDR3 is CASSPSGQANTEAFF. The CDR3, as DNA: TGTGCCAGCTCACCATCGGGACAAGCTAACACTGAAGCTTTCTTT.

V and J are TRBV3-1 (or the pseudogene TRBV3-2) and TRBJ2-2; D may be TRBD2 (5 bases). V was clipped by 0 bases and J by 3 bases, with 14 bases between them. Germline V lookup: CDR1 LGHDT, CDR2 YNNKEL (reference sequence). The CDR3 has 17 residues. In DNA, the CDR3 is TGTGCCAGCAGCCAAGATTCCGGCGGGTCCTACACCGGGGAGCTGTTTTTT. Residues: CASSQDSGGSYTGELFF.

Points on this clone: The identical CDR3 is also encoded by other nucleotide sequences in the sample. This rearrangement joins TRBV19 to TRBJ1-6, with no clear D. The CDR3 spans 14 residues. Germline lookup yields CDR1 LNHDA and CDR2 SQIVND (reference sequence). Between the trimmed V and J ends, which lost 8 bases and 0 bases, there was a span of 8 bases. The CDR3 DNA reads TGTGCCAGTTCCAAGAGCTCCTATAATTCACCCCTCCACTTT. Its protein product is CASSKSSYNSPLHF.

This chain uses TRBV10-1 with TRBJ1-2; the D gene is possibly TRBD1 (5 bases). CDR1 is WNHNN and CDR2 is SYGVQD in the germline V gene (reference sequence). There are 14 residues in the CDR3. The V end was cut by 7 bases, the J end by 8 bases, with 20 bases between. The CDR3 protein is CASTPKDRSVGYTF. The CDR3 coding sequence is TGCGCCAGCACTCCTAAAGACAGATCTGTGGGCTACACCTTC.